The 3 T cell receptor beta chains reported below all come from one sample, sequenced in a study of technical replicates of blood from a few donors. The protocol was immunoSEQ multiplex PCR, while the TCRdb copy is restricted to in-frame clones and leaves out a portion. This repertoire shows roughly 80,000 clones, around 89% found once; its top ten account for about 0.38%. Sequenced: T cells isolated from PBMCs. Source of these receptors: a human donor in good health.

The chain has TRBV18 and TRBJ2-7, with D perhaps matching TRBD1 (6 bases). The germline V gene has CDR1 KGHSH and CDR2 LQKENI. CDR3 length equals 13 residues. The V gene lost 3 bases and the J gene lost 3 bases, with 9 bases spanning the gap. The CDR3 region has the DNA TGTGCCAGCTCACCCGACAGGATCTACGAGCAGTACTTC. Amino acid sequence: CASSPDRIYEQYF. Using reference TRBV18 and TRBJ2-7 for the parts outside the CDR3, the full variable domain is NAGVMQNPRHLVRRRGQEARLRCSPMKGHSHVYWYRQLPEEGLKFMVYLQKENIIDESGMPKERFSAEFPKEGPSILRIQQVVRGDSAAYFCASSPDRIYEQYFGPGTRLTVT.

The rearrangement uses TRBV7-9 and TRBJ2-7; TRBD2 aligns across 11 bases. J lost 4 bases, V lost 4 bases, and 3 bases had no gene match. Germline V gene lookup returns CDR1 SEHNR and CDR2 FQNEAQ (reference sequence). The length of the CDR3 is 14 residues. CDR3 in amino acids: CASSSIAGGYEQYF. The CDR3 region has the DNA TGTGCCAGCAGCTCTATAGCGGGAGGGTACGAGCAGTACTTC.

The chain employs TRBV28 and TRBJ2-1; D unclear. The V gene lost 3 bases and the J gene lost 9 bases, with 9 bases spanning the gap. The length of the CDR3 is 12 residues. Germline CDR1 reads MDHEN; CDR2 reads SYDVKM. CDR3 nucleotide sequence: TGTGCCAGCAGTTTTAGCCTGGGTGAGCAGTTCTTC. Its translation is CASSFSLGEQFF. The variable domain in full, with the rest retrieved from reference TRBV28 and TRBJ2-1, is DVKVTQSSRYLVKRTGEKVFLECVQDMDHENMFWYRQDPGLGLRLIYFSYDVKMKEKGDIPEGYSVSREKKERFSLILESASTNQTSMYLCASSFSLGEQFFGPGTRLTVL.